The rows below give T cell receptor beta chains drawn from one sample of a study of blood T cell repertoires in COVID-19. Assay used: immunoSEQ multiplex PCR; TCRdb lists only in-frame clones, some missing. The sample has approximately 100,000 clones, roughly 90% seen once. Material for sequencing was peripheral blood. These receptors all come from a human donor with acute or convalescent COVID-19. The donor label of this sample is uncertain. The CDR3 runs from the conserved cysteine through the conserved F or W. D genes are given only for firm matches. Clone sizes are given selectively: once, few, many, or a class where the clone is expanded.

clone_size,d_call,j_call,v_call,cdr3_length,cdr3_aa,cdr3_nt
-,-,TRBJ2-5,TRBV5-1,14,CASSLEVGVETQYF,TGCGCCAGCAGCTTGGAGGTAGGGGTGGAGACCCAGTACTTC
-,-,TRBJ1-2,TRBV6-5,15,CASSRAGARNYGYTF,TGTGCCAGCAGCAGGGCGGGGGCCCGTAACTATGGCTACACCTTC
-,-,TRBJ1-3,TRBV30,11,CAWSSGNTIYF,TGTGCCTGGAGCTCCGGAAACACCATATATTTT
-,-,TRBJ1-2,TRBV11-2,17,CASSHEGSWRANYGYTF,TGTGCCAGCAGCCATGAGGGCAGCTGGCGGGCTAACTATGGCTACACCTTC
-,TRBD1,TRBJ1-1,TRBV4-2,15,CASSPTTGGRTEAFF,TGTGCCAGCAGCCCCACGACAGGGGGGCGGACTGAAGCTTTCTTT
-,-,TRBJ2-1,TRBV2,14,CASRRGRADNEQFF,TGTGCCAGCAGAAGGGGGAGGGCCGACAATGAGCAGTTCTTC
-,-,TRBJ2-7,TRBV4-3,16,CASSDTTRQSTTRQYF,TGCGCCAGCAGCGACACGACTAGACAGTCTACTACGAGGCAGTACTTC
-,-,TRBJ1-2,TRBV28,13,CASRSPGNYGYTF,TGTGCCAGCAGATCTCCGGGAAACTATGGCTACACCTTC
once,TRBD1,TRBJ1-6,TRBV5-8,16,CASSSRMTGYNSPLHF,TGTGCCAGCAGCTCCCGAATGACAGGGTACAATTCACCCCTCCACTTT
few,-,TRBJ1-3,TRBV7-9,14,CASSLGAGSNTIYF,TGTGCCAGCAGCTTAGGCGCCGGGAGCAACACCATATATTTT
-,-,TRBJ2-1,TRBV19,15,CASGRGTASVDEQFF,TGTGCCAGCGGGAGGGGGACAGCCAGTGTCGATGAGCAGTTCTTC
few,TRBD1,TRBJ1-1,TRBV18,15,CASSPPGDSRTEAFF,TGTGCCAGCTCACCACCGGGGGACAGCCGGACTGAAGCTTTCTTT
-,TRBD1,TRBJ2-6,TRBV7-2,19,CASSSPGDRGRSGANVLTF,TGTGCCAGCAGCTCCCCAGGGGACAGGGGACGCTCTGGGGCCAACGTCCTGACTTTC
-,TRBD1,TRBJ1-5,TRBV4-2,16,CASSRRTGESNQPQHF,TGTGCCAGCAGCCGTCGGACAGGGGAATCGAATCAGCCCCAGCATTTT
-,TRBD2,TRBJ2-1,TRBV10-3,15,CAISGTTSGNNEQFF,TGTGCCATCAGTGGTACGACTAGCGGGAACAATGAGCAGTTCTTC
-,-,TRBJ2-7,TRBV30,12,CAWSPRTVEQYF,TGTGCCTGGAGTCCAAGGACAGTCGAGCAGTACTTC
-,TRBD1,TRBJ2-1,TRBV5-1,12,CASSWDRGEQFF,TGCGCCAGCAGCTGGGACAGGGGTGAGCAGTTCTTC
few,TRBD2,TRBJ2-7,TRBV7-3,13,CASSQGRTSEQYF,TGTGCCAGCAGCCAGGGTAGGACTAGCGAGCAGTACTTC
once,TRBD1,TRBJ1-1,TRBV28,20,CASSHLSVFVGRGRRFEAFF,TGTGCCAGCAGCCACCTCTCAGTTTTCGTCGGCAGGGGGCGTCGATTTGAAGCTTTCTTT
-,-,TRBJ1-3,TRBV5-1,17,CASSFEVRPLSGNTIYF,TGCGCCAGCAGCTTTGAGGTCCGCCCGCTCTCGGGAAACACCATATATTTT
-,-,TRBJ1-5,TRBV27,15,CASTPGGQPNQPQHF,TGTGCCAGCACCCCCGGTGGACAGCCCAATCAGCCCCAGCATTTT
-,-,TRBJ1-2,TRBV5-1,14,CASSLAGQSYGYTF,TGCGCCAGCAGCTTGGCAGGCCAGAGCTATGGCTACACCTTC
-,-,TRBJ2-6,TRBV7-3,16,CASSRNAVSGANVLTF,TGTGCCAGCAGCAGAAATGCAGTCTCTGGGGCCAACGTCCTGACTTTC
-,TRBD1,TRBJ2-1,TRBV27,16,CASSLSPRTGYNEQFF,TGTGCCAGCAGTTTATCTCCCCGGACAGGTTACAATGAGCAGTTCTTC
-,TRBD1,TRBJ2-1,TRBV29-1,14,CSVNVDRGGSEQFF,TGCAGCGTGAACGTGGACAGGGGGGGTTCTGAGCAGTTCTTC
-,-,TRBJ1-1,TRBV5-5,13,CASSFDLNTEAFF,TGTGCCAGCAGCTTTGACTTGAACACTGAAGCTTTCTTT
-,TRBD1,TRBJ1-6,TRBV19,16,CASSIGTGAIGSPLHF,TGTGCCAGTAGTATCGGGACAGGGGCTATCGGTTCACCCCTCCACTTT
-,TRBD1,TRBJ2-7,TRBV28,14,CASSLFRTGDEQYF,TGTGCCAGCAGTCTGTTTCGGACAGGGGACGAGCAGTACTTC
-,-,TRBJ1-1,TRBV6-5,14,CASSEEQINTEAFF,TGTGCCAGCTCGGAGGAACAGATTAACACTGAAGCTTTCTTT
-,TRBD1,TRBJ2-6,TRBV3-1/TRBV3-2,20,CASRPPGTGSLTSGANVLTF,TGTGCCAGCAGGCCGCCCGGGACAGGCTCCCTTACCTCTGGGGCCAACGTCCTGACTTTC
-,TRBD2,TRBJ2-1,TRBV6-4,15,CASSETSGRYNEQFF,TGTGCCAGCAGTGAGACTAGCGGGCGTTACAATGAGCAGTTCTTC
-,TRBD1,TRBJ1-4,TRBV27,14,CASKPGQANEKLFF,TGTGCCAGCAAACCGGGACAGGCTAATGAAAAACTGTTTTTT
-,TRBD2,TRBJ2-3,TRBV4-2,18,CASSQETSLAGGPDTQYF,TGTGCCAGCAGCCAAGAGACCTCACTAGCGGGGGGGCCAGATACGCAGTATTTT
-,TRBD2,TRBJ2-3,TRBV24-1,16,CATSDPTSGSTDTQYF,TGTGCCACCAGTGATCCGACTAGCGGTAGCACAGATACGCAGTATTTT
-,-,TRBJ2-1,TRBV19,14,CASSIGGGSGEQFF,TGTGCCAGTAGTATAGGGGGGGGCTCCGGTGAGCAGTTCTTC
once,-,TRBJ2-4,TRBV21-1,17,CASSKARVRGVGNIQYF,TGTGCCAGCAGCAAAGCGAGGGTCAGGGGCGTAGGGAACATTCAGTACTTC
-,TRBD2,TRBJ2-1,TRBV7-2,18,CASSLRQRGGSGYNEQFF,TGTGCCAGCAGCTTACGCCAGAGGGGAGGGTCGGGCTACAATGAGCAGTTCTTC
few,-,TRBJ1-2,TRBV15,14,CATSRVTGNYGYTF,TGTGCCACCAGCAGAGTGACAGGAAACTATGGCTACACCTTC
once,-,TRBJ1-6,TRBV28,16,CASSPTWGGSSSPLHF,TGTGCCAGCAGTCCTACATGGGGGGGGTCGAGTTCACCCCTCCACTTT
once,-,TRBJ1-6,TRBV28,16,CASRRQLSSYNSPLHF,TGTGCCAGTAGACGACAGCTTAGCTCCTATAATTCACCCCTCCACTTT
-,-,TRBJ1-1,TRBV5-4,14,CASSRGQSNTEAFF,TGTGCCAGCAGCCGCGGACAGTCAAACACTGAAGCTTTCTTT
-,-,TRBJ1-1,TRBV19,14,CASKRVPMNTEAFF,TGTGCCAGTAAGAGGGTTCCGATGAACACTGAAGCTTTCTTT
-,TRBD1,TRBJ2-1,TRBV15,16,CATSRARGTDYNEQFF,TGTGCCACCAGCAGAGCGCGAGGGACAGATTACAATGAGCAGTTCTTC
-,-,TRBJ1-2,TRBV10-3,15,CAISWGPAPNYGYTF,TGTGCCATCAGTTGGGGGCCCGCCCCTAACTATGGCTACACCTTC
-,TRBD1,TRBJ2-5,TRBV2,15,CASLKGTGGEETQYF,TGTGCCAGCCTGAAGGGGACAGGGGGAGAAGAGACCCAGTACTTC
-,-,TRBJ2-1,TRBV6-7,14,CASSYPRLVNEQFF,TGTGCCAGCAGTTACCCTCGCTTAGTCAATGAGCAGTTCTTC
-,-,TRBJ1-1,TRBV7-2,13,CASSLGGGTEAFF,TGTGCCAGCAGCTTAGGGGGGGGCACTGAAGCTTTCTTT
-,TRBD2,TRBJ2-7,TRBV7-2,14,CASSPSGTTYEQYF,TGTGCCAGCAGCCCTAGCGGGACTACCTACGAGCAGTACTTC